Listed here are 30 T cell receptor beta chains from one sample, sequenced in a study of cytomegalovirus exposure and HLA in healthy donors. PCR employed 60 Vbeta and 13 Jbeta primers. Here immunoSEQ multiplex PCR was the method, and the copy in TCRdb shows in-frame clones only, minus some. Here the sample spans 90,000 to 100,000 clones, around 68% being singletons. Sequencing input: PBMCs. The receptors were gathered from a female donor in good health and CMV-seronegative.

The CDR3 DNA reads TGTGCCAGCAGCGGGAAACTAGAGAGCACTGAAGCTTTCTTT. Protein sequence: CASSGKLESTEAFF. This chain joins TRBV7-6 and TRBJ1-1; D call uncertain. The V gene lost 5 bases and the J gene lost 4 bases, with 14 bases spanning the gap. Germline CDR1 SGHVS, CDR2 FNYEAQ. The CDR3 totals 14 residues.

DNA of the CDR3: TGTGCCAGCAGTGACGGGAGGGGGTCCTACAATGAGCAGTTCTTC. Protein: CASSDGRGSYNEQFF. The chain carries TRBV6-1 and TRBJ2-1; the match to TRBD2 covers 8 bases. Germline V gene data show CDR1 as MNHNS and CDR2 as SASEGT. With V trimmed by 3 bases and J by 1 base, 2 bases remained unmatched. The CDR3 consists of 15 residues.

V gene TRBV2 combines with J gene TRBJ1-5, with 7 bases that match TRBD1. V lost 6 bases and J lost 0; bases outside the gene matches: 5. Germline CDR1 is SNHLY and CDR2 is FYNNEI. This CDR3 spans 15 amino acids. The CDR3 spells CASRGQHDSNQPQHF. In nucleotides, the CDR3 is TGTGCCAGCAGGGGACAGCACGATAGCAATCAGCCCCAGCATTTT.

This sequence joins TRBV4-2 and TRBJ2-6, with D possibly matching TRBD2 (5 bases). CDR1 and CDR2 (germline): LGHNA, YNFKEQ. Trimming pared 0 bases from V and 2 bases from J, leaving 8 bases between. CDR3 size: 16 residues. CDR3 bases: TGTGCCAGCAGCCAAGATAAGGGAGCTGGGGCCAACGTCCTGACTTTC. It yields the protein CASSQDKGAGANVLTF.

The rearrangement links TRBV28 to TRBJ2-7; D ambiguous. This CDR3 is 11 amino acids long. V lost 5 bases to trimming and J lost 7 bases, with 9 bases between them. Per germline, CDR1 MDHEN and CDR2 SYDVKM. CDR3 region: CASSPRVEQYF. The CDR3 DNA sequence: TGTGCCAGCAGTCCCCGGGTGGAGCAGTACTTC.

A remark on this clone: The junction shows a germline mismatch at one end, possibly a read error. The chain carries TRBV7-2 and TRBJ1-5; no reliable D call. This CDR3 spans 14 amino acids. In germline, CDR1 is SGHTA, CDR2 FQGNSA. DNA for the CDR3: TGTGCCAGCAGCTCGAGGGTGAGCAGTCAGCCCCAGCATTTT. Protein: CASSSRVSSQPQHF.

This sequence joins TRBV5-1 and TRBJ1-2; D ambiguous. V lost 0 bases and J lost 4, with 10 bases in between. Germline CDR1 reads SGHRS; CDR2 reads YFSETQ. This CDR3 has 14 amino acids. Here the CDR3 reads CASSLGAAAYGYTF. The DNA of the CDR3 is TGCGCCAGCAGCTTGGGTGCGGCGGCCTATGGCTACACCTTC. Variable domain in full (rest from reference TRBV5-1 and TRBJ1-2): KAGVTQTPRYLIKTRGQQVTLSCSPISGHRSVSWYQQTPGQGLQFLFEYFSETQRNKGNFPGRFSGRQFSNSRSEMNVSTLELGDSALYLCASSLGAAAYGYTFGSGTRLTVV.

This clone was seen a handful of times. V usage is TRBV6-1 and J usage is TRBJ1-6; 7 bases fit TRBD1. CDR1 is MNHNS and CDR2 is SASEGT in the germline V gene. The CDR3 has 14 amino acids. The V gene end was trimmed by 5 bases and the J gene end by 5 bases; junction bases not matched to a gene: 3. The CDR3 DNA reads TGTGCCAGCAGTCCCGGGACAGATAATTCACCCCTCCACTTT. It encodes CASSPGTDNSPLHF.

In DNA, the CDR3 is TGTGCCAGCAGCCCTAGCGTAGGTGAGCAGTACTTC. Residues: CASSPSVGEQYF. This chain links TRBV13 with TRBJ2-7, with a weak D call TRBD2 (6 bases). Germline V gives CDR1 PRHDT, CDR2 FYEKMQ (reference sequence). Deletions cut 5 bases from V and 7 bases from J, with 12 bases between. This CDR3 region has 12 residues.

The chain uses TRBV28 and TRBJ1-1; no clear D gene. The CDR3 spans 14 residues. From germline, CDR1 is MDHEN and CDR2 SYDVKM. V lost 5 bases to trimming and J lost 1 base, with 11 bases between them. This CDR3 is CASSPGRENTEAFF. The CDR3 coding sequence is TGTGCCAGCAGTCCTGGACGGGAGAACACTGAAGCTTTCTTT.

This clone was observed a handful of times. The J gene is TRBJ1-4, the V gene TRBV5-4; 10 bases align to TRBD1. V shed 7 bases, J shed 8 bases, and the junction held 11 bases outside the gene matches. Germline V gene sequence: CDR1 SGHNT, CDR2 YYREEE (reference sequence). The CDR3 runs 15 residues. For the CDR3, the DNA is TGTGCCAGCGGAACCCCGACAGGGGGCCCCGAAAAACTGTTTTTT. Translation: CASGTPTGGPEKLFF.

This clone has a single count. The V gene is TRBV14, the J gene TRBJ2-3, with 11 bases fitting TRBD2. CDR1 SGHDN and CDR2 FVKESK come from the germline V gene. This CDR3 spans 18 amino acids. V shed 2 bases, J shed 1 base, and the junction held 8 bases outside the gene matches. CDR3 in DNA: TGTGCCAGCAGCCAACGGAGGCTAGCGGGGGGTGGCACAGATACGCAGTATTTT. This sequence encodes CASSQRRLAGGGTDTQYF.

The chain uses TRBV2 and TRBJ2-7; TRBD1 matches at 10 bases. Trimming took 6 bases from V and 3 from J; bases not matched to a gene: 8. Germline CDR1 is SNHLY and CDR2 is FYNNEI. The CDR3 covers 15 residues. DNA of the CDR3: TGTGCCAGCAGCCCAAGTGGACAGGGGGTCTACGAGCAGTACTTC. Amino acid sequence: CASSPSGQGVYEQYF.

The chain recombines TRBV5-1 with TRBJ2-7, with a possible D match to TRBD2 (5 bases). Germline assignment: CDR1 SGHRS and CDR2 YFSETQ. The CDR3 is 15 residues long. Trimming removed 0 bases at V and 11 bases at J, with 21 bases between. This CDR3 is CASSLAPGYDQVKYF. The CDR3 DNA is TGCGCCAGCAGCTTGGCCCCGGGATACGACCAGGTGAAGTACTTC.

In DNA, the CDR3 is TGTGCCAGCAGCGAAAGGTTGGGAGACGAGCAGTACTTC. This codes for CASSERLGDEQYF. The J gene is TRBJ2-7, the V gene TRBV7-9; tentative D call: TRBD2 (5 bases). The germline V and J ends were trimmed by 5 bases and 5 bases, with 13 bases remaining between them. In germline, CDR1 is SEHNR, CDR2 FQNEAQ (reference sequence). The CDR3 is made up of 13 amino acids. Using reference TRBV7-9 and TRBJ2-7 for the parts outside the CDR3, the full variable domain is DTGVSQNPRHKITKRGQNVTFRCDPISEHNRLYWYRQTLGQGPEFLTYFQNEAQLEKSRLLSDRFSAERPKGSFSTLEIQRTEQGDSAMYLCASSERLGDEQYFGPGTRLTVT.

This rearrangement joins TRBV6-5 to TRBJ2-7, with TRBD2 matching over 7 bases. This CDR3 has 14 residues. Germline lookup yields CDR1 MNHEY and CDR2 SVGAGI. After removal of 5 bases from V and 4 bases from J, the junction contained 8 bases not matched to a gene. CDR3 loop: CASSTPREGYEQYF. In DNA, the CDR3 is TGTGCCAGCAGTACGCCCAGGGAGGGGTACGAGCAGTACTTC.

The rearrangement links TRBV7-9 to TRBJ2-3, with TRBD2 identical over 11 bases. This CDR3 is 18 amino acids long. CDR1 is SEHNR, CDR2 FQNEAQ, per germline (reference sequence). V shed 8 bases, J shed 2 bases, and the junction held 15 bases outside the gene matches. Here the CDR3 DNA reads TGTGCCAGCCGAGCCTGGCTAGCGGGGGGCGAAGACACAGATACGCAGTATTTT. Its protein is CASRAWLAGGEDTDTQYF.

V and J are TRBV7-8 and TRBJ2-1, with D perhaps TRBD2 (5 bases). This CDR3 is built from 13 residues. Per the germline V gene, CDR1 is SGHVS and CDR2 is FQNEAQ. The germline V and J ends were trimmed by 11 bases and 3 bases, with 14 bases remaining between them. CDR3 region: CASTPGSYNEQFF. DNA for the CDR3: TGTGCCTCGACTCCGGGGAGCTACAATGAGCAGTTCTTC.

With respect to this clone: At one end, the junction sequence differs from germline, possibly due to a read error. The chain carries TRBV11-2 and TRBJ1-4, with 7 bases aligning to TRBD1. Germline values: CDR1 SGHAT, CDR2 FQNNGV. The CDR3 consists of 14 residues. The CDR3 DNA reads TGTGCCAGCACCTTAGACAGGGACATTGAAAAACTGTTTTTT. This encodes CASTLDRDIEKLFF. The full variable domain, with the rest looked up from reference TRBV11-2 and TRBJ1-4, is EAGVAQSPRYKIIEKRQSVAFWCNPISGHATLYWYQQILGQGPKLLIQFQNNGVVDDSQLPKDRFSAERLKGVDSTLKIQPAKLEDSAVYLCASTLDRDIEKLFFGSGTQLSVL.

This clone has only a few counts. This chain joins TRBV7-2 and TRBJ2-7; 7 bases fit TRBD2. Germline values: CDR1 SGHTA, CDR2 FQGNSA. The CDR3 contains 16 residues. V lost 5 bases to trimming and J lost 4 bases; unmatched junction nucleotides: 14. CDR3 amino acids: CASSPLWGGRTYEQYF. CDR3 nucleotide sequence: TGTGCCAGCAGCCCCCTGTGGGGGGGTCGGACTTACGAGCAGTACTTC.

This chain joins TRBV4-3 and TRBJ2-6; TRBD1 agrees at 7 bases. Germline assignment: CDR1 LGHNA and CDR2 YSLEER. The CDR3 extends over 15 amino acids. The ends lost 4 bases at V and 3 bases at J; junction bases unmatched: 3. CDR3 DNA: TGCGCCAGCAGCCTGACAGGGTTTGGGGCCAACGTCCTGACTTTC. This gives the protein CASSLTGFGANVLTF.

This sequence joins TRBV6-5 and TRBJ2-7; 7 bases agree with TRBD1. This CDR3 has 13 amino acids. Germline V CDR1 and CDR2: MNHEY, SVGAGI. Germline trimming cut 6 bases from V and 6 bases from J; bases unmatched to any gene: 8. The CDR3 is CASRPGQFSEQYF. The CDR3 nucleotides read TGTGCCAGCAGACCGGGACAGTTCAGCGAGCAGTACTTC.

CDR3 protein: CASSARRDANTGELFF. For the CDR3, the DNA is TGTGCCAGCAGCGCCCGGAGGGACGCGAACACCGGGGAGCTGTTTTTT. The chain employs TRBV9 and TRBJ2-2; D might be TRBD2 (6 bases). Per the germline V gene, CDR1 is SGDLS and CDR2 is YYNGEE. V lost 3 bases, J lost 0 bases, and 12 bases lay in between. This CDR3 is 16 amino acids long. Combining the CDR3 with reference TRBV9 and TRBJ2-2 gives the whole variable domain DSGVTQTPKHLITATGQRVTLRCSPRSGDLSVYWYQQSLDQGLQFLIQYYNGEERAKGNILERFSAQQFPDLHSELNLSSLELGDSALYFCASSARRDANTGELFFGEGSRLTVL.

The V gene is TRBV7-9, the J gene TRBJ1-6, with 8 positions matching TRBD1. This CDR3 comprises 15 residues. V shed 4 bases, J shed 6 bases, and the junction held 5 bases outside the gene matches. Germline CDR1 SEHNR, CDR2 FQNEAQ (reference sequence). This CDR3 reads CASSSRGPINSPLHF. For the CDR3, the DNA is TGTGCCAGCAGCTCCAGGGGGCCAATTAATTCACCCCTCCACTTT.

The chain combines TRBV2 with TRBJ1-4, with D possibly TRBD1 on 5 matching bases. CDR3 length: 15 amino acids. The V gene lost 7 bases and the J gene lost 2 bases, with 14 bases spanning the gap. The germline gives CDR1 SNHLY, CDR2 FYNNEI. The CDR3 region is CASTREGVTNEKLFF. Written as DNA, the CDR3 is TGTGCCAGCACCAGGGAGGGTGTTACTAATGAAAAACTGTTTTTT.

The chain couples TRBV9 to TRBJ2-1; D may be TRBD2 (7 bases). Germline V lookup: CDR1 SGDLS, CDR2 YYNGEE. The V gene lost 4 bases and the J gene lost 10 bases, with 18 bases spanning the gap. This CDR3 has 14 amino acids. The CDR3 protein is CASSTGGSATEQFF. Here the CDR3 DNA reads TGTGCCAGCAGCACGGGGGGCTCGGCGACGGAGCAGTTCTTC.

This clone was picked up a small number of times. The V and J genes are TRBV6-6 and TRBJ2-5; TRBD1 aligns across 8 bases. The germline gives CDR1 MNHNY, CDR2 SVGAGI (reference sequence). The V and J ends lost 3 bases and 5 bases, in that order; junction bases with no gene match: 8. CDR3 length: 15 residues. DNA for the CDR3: TGTGCCAGCAGTTATGGTGGGGACAGGAAGGAGACCCAGTACTTC. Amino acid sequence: CASSYGGDRKETQYF.

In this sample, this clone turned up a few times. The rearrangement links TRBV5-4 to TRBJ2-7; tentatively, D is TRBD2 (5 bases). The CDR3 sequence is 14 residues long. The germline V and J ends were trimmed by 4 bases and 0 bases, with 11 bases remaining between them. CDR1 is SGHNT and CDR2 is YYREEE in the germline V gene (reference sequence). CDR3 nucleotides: TGTGCCAGCAGCGAATCCGGGGTCTCCTACGAGCAGTACTTC. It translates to CASSESGVSYEQYF.

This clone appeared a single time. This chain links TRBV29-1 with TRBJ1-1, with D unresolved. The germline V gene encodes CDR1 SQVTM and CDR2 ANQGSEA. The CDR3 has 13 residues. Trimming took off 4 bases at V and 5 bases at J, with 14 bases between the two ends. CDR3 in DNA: TGCAGCGTTGTAAGTCCAGGTCAAACTGAAGCTTTCTTT. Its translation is CSVVSPGQTEAFF.

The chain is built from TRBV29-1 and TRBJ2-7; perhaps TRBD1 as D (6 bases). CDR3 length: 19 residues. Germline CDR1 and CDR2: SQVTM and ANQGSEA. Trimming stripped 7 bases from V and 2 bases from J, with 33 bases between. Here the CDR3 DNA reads TGCAGCGGCGCGCTGGTTCCCCTCGGACAGCTAAAGGGGACCTACGAGCAGTACTTC. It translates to CSGALVPLGQLKGTYEQYF.